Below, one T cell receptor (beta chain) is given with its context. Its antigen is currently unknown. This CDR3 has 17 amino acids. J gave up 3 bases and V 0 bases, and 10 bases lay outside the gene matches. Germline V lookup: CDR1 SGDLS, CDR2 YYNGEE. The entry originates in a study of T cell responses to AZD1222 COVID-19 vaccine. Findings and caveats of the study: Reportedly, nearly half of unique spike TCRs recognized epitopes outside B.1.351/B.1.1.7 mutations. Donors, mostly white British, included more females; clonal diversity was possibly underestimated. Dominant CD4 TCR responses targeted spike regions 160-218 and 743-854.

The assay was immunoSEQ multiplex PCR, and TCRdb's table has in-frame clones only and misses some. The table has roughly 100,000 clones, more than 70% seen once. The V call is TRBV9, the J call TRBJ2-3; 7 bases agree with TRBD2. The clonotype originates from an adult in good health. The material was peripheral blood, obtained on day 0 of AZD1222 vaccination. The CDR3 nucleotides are TGTGCCAGCAGCGTAGCCGCGGGGGACCCCTTTACAGATACGCAGTATTTT. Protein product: CASSVAAGDPFTDTQYF.